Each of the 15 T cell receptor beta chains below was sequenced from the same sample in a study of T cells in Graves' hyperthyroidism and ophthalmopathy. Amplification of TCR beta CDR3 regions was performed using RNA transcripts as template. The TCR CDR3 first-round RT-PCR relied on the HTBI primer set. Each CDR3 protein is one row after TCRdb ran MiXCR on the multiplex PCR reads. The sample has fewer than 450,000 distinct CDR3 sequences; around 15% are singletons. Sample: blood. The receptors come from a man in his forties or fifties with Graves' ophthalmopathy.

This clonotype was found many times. CDR3 protein: CASSPTTGGAGRTDTQYF. The CDR3 nucleotides are TGTGCCAGTAGTCCTACGACAGGGGGAGCGGGAAGGACAGATACGCAGTATTTT. The chain employs TRBV19 and TRBJ2-3; TRBD1 agrees at 9 bases. Germline lookup yields CDR1 LNHDA and CDR2 SQIVND (reference sequence). The length of the CDR3 is 18 residues. The V and J ends lost 5 bases and 3 bases, in that order; junction bases with no gene match: 15.

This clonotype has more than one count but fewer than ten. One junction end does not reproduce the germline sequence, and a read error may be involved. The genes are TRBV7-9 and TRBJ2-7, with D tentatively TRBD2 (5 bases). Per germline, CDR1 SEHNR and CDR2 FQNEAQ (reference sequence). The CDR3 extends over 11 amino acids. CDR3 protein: CTSSYSDEQYF. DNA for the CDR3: TGTACCAGCAGTTATAGCGACGAGCAGTACTTC.

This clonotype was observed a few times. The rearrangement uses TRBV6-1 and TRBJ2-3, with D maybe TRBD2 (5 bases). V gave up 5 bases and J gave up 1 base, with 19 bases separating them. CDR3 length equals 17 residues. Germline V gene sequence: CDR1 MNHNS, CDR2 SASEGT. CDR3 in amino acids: CASSYGVSADRTDTQYF. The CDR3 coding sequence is TGTGCCAGCAGTTACGGTGTATCAGCGGACCGCACAGATACGCAGTATTTT.

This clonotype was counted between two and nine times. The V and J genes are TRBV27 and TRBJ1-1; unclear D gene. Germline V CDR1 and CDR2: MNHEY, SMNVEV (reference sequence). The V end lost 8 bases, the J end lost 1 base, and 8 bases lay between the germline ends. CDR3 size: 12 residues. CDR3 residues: CASGWGNTEAFF. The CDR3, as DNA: TGTGCCAGCGGCTGGGGGAACACTGAAGCTTTCTTT.

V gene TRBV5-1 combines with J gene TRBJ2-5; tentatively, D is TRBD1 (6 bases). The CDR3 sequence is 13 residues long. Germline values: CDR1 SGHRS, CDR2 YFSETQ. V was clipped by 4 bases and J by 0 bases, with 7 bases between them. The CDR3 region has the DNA TGCGCCAGCAGCGGGGACAACCAAGAGACCCAGTACTTC. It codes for CASSGDNQETQYF.

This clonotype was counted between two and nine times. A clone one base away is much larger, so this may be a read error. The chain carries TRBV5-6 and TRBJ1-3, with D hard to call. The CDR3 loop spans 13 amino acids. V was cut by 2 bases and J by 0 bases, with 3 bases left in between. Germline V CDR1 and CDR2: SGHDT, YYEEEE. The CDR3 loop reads CASSFISGNTIYF. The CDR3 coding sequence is TGTGCCAGCAGCTTTATCTCTGGAAACACCATATATTTT.

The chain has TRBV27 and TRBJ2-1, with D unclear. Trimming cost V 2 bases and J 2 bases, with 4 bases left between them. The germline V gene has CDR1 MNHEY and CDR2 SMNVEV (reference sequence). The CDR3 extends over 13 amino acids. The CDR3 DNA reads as TGTGCCAGCAGTTTAAATACCTACAATGAGCAGTTCTTC. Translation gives CASSLNTYNEQFF.

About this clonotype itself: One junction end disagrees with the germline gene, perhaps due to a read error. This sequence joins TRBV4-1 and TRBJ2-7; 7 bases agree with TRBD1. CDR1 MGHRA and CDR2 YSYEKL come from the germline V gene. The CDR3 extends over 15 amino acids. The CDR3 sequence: CANSPRQGSSYEQYF. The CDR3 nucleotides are TGCGCCAACAGCCCTCGACAGGGTTCTTCCTACGAGCAGTACTTC.

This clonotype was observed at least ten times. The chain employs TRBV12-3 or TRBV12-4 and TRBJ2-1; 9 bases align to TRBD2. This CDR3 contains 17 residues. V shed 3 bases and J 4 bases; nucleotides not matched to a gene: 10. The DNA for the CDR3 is TGTGCCAGCAGTTTGGCGGGCGGGAGGGCCTTTTACAATGAGCAGTTCTTC. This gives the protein CASSLAGGRAFYNEQFF.

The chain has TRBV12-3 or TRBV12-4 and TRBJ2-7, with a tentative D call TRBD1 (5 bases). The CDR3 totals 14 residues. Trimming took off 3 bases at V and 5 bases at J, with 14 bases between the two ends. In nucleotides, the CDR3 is TGTGCCAGCAGTTTCTCCCAAAAGGGGAACGAGCAGTACTTC. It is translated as CASSFSQKGNEQYF.

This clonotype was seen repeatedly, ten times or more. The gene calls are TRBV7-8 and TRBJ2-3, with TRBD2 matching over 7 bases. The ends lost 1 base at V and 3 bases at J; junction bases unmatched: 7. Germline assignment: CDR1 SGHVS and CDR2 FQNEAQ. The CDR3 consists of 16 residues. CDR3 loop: CASSLDGTKITDTQYF. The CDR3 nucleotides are TGTGCCAGCAGCTTAGACGGGACTAAGATTACAGATACGCAGTATTTT. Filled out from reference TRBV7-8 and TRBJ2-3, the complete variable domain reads GAGVSQSPRYKVAKRGQDVALRCDPISGHVSLFWYQQALGQGPEFLTYFQNEAQLDKSGLPSDRFFAERPEGSVSTLKIQRTQQEDSAVYLCASSLDGTKITDTQYFGPGTRLTVL.

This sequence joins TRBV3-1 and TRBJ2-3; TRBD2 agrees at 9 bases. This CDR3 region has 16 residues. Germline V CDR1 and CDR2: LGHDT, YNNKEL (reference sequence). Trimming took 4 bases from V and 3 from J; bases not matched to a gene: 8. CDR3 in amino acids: CASSPISGRRTDTQYF. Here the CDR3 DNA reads TGTGCCAGCAGCCCTATTAGCGGGAGAAGGACAGATACGCAGTATTTT.

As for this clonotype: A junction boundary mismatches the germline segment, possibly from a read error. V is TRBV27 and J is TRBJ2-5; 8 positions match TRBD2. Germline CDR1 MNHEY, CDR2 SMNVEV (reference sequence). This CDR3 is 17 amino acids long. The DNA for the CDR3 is TGTGCCAGCAGTTTAATGGCTAGCGGGCTAATCACGGAGACCCAGCACTTC. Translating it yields CASSLMASGLITETQHF.

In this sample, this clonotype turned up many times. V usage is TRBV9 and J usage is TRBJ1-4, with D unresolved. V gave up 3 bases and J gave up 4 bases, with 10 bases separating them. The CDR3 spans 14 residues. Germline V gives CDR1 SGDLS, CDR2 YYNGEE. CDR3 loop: CASSDVADNEKLFF. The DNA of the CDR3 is TGTGCCAGCAGCGACGTTGCGGATAATGAAAAACTGTTTTTT.

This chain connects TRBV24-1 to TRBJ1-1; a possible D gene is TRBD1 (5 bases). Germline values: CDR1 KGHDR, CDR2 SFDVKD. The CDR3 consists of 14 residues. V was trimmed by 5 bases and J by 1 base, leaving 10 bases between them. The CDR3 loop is CATSGGVANTEAFF. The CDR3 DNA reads TGTGCCACCAGTGGAGGGGTTGCGAACACTGAAGCTTTCTTT.